In this sample, the clone carrying this T cell receptor (beta chain) turned up many times. What it binds is unknown. This specimen belongs to a study of T cells in Graves' hyperthyroidism and ophthalmopathy. Overall study findings and caveats: By a 13 V-J model, ophthalmopathy was set apart from stable hyperthyroidism.

Amplified TCR beta CDR3 regions derived from RNA transcripts. The TCR CDR3 first-round RT-PCR relied on the HTBI primer set. MiXCR, applied by TCRdb to the multiplex PCR reads, yields one record per CDR3 protein. The top ten clones hold approximately 7.5% of a sample with a few hundred thousand distinct CDR3 sequences, 15% to 18% of them seen once. Trimming left V 3 bases short and J 4 bases short, with 12 bases between. The CDR3 is made up of 14 amino acids. Germline V gene data show CDR1 as MNHNS and CDR2 as SASEGT. This receptor was obtained from a woman aged 18-30 years with Graves' hyperthyroidism. The chain carries TRBV6-1 and TRBJ1-2, with D unclear. Sequencing input: blood. The CDR3 loop reads CASSDSKIPYGYTF. The CDR3 DNA is TGTGCCAGCAGTGACTCAAAAATACCCTATGGCTACACCTTC.